Following are 19 T cell receptor beta chains from one sample sequenced in a study of vaccination and CD4 T cells after COVID-19. The Oncomine TCR Beta short-read assay was what sequenced the DNA obtained from cultured CD4+ T cells. MiXCR, run by TCRdb on the PCR reads, gives a single entry per CDR3 protein. This repertoire shows about 10,000 distinct CDR3 sequences, roughly 50% found once; its top ten account for 30% to 35%. The sample's treatment: roughly 10-day PBMC culture with coronavirus spike peptide pools or control peptides (ViraFEST assay). Their cognate antigens are unknown. The sequenced sample was CD4+ T cells from blood, cultured in vitro. These receptor sequences come from a human donor who had recovered from COVID-19.

V and J are TRBV9 and TRBJ2-5; D not resolved. Germline V gene data show CDR1 as SGDLS and CDR2 as YYNGEE. V was cut by 0 bases and J by 2 bases, with 11 bases left in between. CDR3 length equals 15 residues. CDR3 DNA sequence: TGTGCCAGCAGCGTAGAGGGTAGGCGGCAAGAGACCCAGTACTTC. This translates into CASSVEGRRQETQYF.

The chain links TRBV12-3 or TRBV12-4 to TRBJ1-5, with D possibly matching TRBD1 (6 bases). The germline V and J ends were trimmed by 1 base and 5 bases, with 9 bases remaining between them. This CDR3 is built from 14 residues. The CDR3 protein is CASSLVKGDQPQHF. For the CDR3, the DNA is TGTGCCAGCAGTTTAGTTAAGGGGGATCAGCCCCAGCATTTT.

This clonotype was seen more than once but under ten times. CDR3 coding DNA: TGCAGTGCTAGAGTGGGACAAAGTGGAAACACCATATATTTT. Translating gives CSARVGQSGNTIYF. The chain links TRBV20-1 to TRBJ1-3; D possibly corresponds to TRBD1 (6 bases). Looked up from germline, CDR1 is DFQATT and CDR2 is SNEGSKA (reference sequence). This CDR3 has 14 residues. V was trimmed by 1 base and J by 3 bases, leaving 10 bases between them.

The sample holds a few counts of this clonotype. The chain joins TRBV20-1 to TRBJ2-7; TRBD2 might be the D (5 bases). Trimming pared 0 bases from V and 3 bases from J, leaving 9 bases between. The CDR3 length is 13 residues. The germline V gene has CDR1 DFQATT and CDR2 SNEGSKA (reference sequence). CDR3 sequence (DNA): TGCAGTGCTAGAGATTTACTAGTCTACGAGCAGTACTTC. Translating it yields CSARDLLVYEQYF.

V is TRBV11-3 and J is TRBJ1-1, with D possibly being TRBD1 (6 bases). V lost 1 base, J lost 3 bases, and 12 bases lay in between. Germline V gene lookup returns CDR1 SGHNT and CDR2 YENEEA. The CDR3 sequence is 15 residues long. Here the CDR3 DNA reads TGTGCCAGCAGCTTAGCGGGGGCTGGGTACACTGAAGCTTTCTTT. Encoded protein: CASSLAGAGYTEAFF.

This clonotype has a single count. The rearrangement uses TRBV20-1 and TRBJ1-5; D perhaps matches TRBD1 (6 bases). This CDR3 spans 15 amino acids. Trimming took 0 bases from V and 0 from J, leaving 9 bases between them. Germline-derived CDR1 and CDR2 are DFQATT and SNEGSKA (reference sequence). CDR3 region: CSARDRGYSNQPQHF. CDR3 coding DNA: TGCAGTGCTAGAGACAGGGGCTATAGCAATCAGCCCCAGCATTTT.

This clonotype was picked up a small number of times. The chain carries TRBV7-9 and TRBJ1-6, with unresolved D. Trimming removed 1 base at V and 8 bases at J, with 12 bases between. The CDR3 spans 15 residues. Germline V gene sequence: CDR1 SEHNR, CDR2 FQNEAQ (reference sequence). CDR3 DNA: TGTGCCAGCAGCTTAGAGACCATTAGGGATTCACCCCTCCACTTT. Residues: CASSLETIRDSPLHF. Variable domain in full (rest from reference TRBV7-9 and TRBJ1-6): DTGVSQNPRHKITKRGQNVTFRCDPISEHNRLYWYRQTLGQGPEFLTYFQNEAQLEKSRLLSDRFSAERPKGSFSTLEIQRTEQGDSAMYLCASSLETIRDSPLHFGNGTRLTVT.

The chain combines TRBV4-1 with TRBJ1-1; D perhaps matches TRBD1 (5 bases). V shed 2 bases and J shed 7 bases, with 14 bases lying between them. Germline V gene sequence: CDR1 MGHRA, CDR2 YSYEKL. The CDR3 sequence is 14 residues long. The CDR3 spells CASSQPTTEIEAFF. CDR3 DNA sequence: TGCGCCAGCAGCCAACCCACGACAGAAATTGAAGCTTTCTTT.

The gene calls are TRBV30 and TRBJ2-3, with D perhaps matching TRBD2 (6 bases). Germline values: CDR1 GTSNPN, CDR2 SVGIG (reference sequence). The CDR3 loop spans 13 amino acids. Between the trimmed V and J ends, which lost 3 bases and 8 bases, there was a span of 15 bases. CDR3 nucleotides: TGTGCCTGGAGCGGTGTACTGGGAGGTACGCAGTATTTT. This translates into CAWSGVLGGTQYF.

This chain joins TRBV6-4 and TRBJ2-3; the D is unclear. V lost 3 bases and J lost 1, with 11 bases in between. Germline CDR1 and CDR2: MRHNA and SNTAGT. The CDR3 sequence is 15 residues long. The CDR3 nucleotides are TGTGCCAGCAGTGAAGGAAGTTTACGCACAGATACGCAGTATTTT. Its protein is CASSEGSLRTDTQYF.

The chain couples TRBV6-2 or TRBV6-3 to TRBJ1-1, with TRBD1 identical over 8 bases. Germline CDR1 reads MNHEY; CDR2 reads SVGEGT. CDR3 length: 15 residues. Trimming took 4 bases from V and 4 from J; bases not matched to a gene: 8. This CDR3 reads CASSSAGQGLTEAFF. CDR3 sequence (DNA): TGTGCCAGCAGTTCTGCCGGACAGGGACTCACTGAAGCTTTCTTT.

This chain uses TRBV6-1 with TRBJ2-5, with D hard to call. The germline V gene encodes CDR1 MNHNS and CDR2 SASEGT. The CDR3 runs 12 residues. Trimming removed 8 bases from V and 0 bases from J, with 7 bases in between. The CDR3 protein is CASFSYQETQYF. For the CDR3, the DNA is TGTGCCAGCTTCAGCTACCAAGAGACCCAGTACTTC.

The chain uses TRBV7-3 and TRBJ2-3, with D perhaps TRBD1 (6 bases). The CDR3 consists of 15 residues. The germline V gene has CDR1 SGHTA and CDR2 FQGTGA. V lost 4 bases to trimming and J lost 5 bases, with 16 bases between them. The CDR3 reads CASSSSLGAGDTQYF. CDR3 nucleotides: TGTGCCAGCAGCTCAAGCCTGGGGGCTGGAGATACGCAGTATTTT.

About this clonotype: Relative to the germline gene, one junction end is altered; a read error may explain this. V usage is TRBV7-6 and J usage is TRBJ2-3; 7 nucleotides align to TRBD1. Germline V lookup: CDR1 SGHVS, CDR2 FNYEAQ. The CDR3 consists of 17 residues. CDR3 protein: CASSFWGQYQRQDTQYF. CDR3 nucleotides: TGTGCTAGCAGCTTTTGGGGACAGTACCAAAGACAGGATACGCAGTATTTT. The variable domain in full, with the rest retrieved from reference TRBV7-6 and TRBJ2-3, is GAGVSQSPRYKVTKRGQDVALRCDPISGHVSLYWYRQALGQGPEFLTYFNYEAQQDKSGLPNDRFSAERPEGSISTLTIQRTEQRDSAMYRCASSFWGQYQRQDTQYFGPGTRLTVL.

The chain joins TRBV5-1 to TRBJ1-2; a possible D gene is TRBD1 (6 bases). The V end was cut by 1 base, the J end by 6 bases, with 10 bases between. Germline lookup yields CDR1 SGHRS and CDR2 YFSETQ. This CDR3 region has 13 residues. CDR3 residues: CASSLTGTNGYTF. The DNA of the CDR3 is TGCGCCAGCAGCTTGACAGGGACGAATGGCTACACCTTC.

This chain links TRBV10-3 with TRBJ1-5; 7 bases are a match to TRBD1. V trimming: 9 bases; J trimming: 1 base; junction bases outside the gene matches: 6. The CDR3 loop spans 14 amino acids. Germline V lookup: CDR1 ENHRY, CDR2 SYGVKD. The CDR3 protein is CAIRDSQSNQPQHF. The CDR3 DNA reads TGTGCCATTCGGGACAGCCAAAGCAATCAGCCCCAGCATTTT.

The chain links TRBV11-2 to TRBJ2-2, with D perhaps TRBD1 or TRBD2 (6 bases each). The length of the CDR3 is 19 residues. CDR1 is SGHAT, CDR2 FQNNGV, per germline. Trimming removed 5 bases from V and 0 bases from J, with 22 bases in between. CDR3 loop: CASSQRTHWGAPNTGELFF. The CDR3 DNA reads TGTGCCAGCAGCCAGAGAACCCATTGGGGGGCCCCGAACACCGGGGAGCTGTTTTTT.

The V gene is TRBV7-6, the J gene TRBJ2-7, with TRBD1 matching 9 bases. Trimming took 5 bases from V and 0 from J; bases not matched to a gene: 5. The CDR3 contains 15 residues. The germline V gene encodes CDR1 SGHVS and CDR2 FNYEAQ. Here the CDR3 DNA reads TGTGCCAGCAGCCGCGGGACAGGGAGCTCCTACGAGCAGTACTTC. Its translation is CASSRGTGSSYEQYF.

The J gene is TRBJ2-7, the V gene TRBV28, with TRBD2 matching over 9 bases. Trimming removed 5 bases from V and 0 bases from J; junction bases left unmatched: 5. The CDR3 length is 15 residues. Germline-derived CDR1 and CDR2 are MDHEN and SYDVKM. Here the CDR3 DNA reads TGTGCCAGCAGTGAACTAGCGGGCGGCTCCTACGAGCAGTACTTC. Residues: CASSELAGGSYEQYF.